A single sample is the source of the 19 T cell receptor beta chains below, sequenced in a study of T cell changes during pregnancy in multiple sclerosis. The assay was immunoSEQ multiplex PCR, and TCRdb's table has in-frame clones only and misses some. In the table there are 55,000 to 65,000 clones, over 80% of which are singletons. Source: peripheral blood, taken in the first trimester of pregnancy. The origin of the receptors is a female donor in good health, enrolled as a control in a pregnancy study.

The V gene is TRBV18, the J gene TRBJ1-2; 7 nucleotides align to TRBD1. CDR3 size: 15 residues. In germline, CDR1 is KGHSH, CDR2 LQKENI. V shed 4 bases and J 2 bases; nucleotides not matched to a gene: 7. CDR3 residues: CASSLMQDRNYGYTF. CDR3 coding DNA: TGTGCCAGCTCACTTATGCAGGACAGGAACTATGGCTACACCTTC.

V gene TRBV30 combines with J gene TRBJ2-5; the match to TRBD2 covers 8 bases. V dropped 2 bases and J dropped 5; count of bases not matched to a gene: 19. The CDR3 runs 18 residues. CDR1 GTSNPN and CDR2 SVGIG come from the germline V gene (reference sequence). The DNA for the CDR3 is TGTGCCTGGAGTCGTAAAAGGGCCGGGGGGGCGTCTTGGGAGACCCAGTACTTC. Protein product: CAWSRKRAGGASWETQYF.

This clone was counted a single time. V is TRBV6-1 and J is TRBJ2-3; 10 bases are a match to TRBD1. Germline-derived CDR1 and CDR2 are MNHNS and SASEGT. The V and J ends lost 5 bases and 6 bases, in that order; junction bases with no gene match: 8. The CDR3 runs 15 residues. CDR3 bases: TGTGCCAGCAGTTCGAGGGACAGGGGCAGTGATACGCAGTATTTT. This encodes CASSSRDRGSDTQYF.

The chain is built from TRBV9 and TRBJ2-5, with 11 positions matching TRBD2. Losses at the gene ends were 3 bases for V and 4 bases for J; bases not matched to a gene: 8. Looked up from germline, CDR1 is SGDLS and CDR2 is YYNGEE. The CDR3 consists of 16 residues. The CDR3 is CASSAGTSGGLETQYF. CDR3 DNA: TGTGCCAGCAGCGCGGGAACTAGCGGGGGATTAGAGACCCAGTACTTC.

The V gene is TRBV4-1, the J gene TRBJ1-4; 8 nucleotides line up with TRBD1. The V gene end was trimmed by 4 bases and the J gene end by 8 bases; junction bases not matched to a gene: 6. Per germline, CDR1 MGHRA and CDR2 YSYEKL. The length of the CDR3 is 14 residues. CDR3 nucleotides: TGCGCCAGCAGCCCGCATGACAGGGGCGAAAAACTGTTTTTT. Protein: CASSPHDRGEKLFF.

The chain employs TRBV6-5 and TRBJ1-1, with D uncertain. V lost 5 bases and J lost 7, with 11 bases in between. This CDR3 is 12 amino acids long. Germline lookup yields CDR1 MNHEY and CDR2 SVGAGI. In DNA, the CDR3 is TGTGCCAGCAGTGAAAGTTCCAGTGAAGCTTTCTTT. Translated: CASSESSSEAFF.

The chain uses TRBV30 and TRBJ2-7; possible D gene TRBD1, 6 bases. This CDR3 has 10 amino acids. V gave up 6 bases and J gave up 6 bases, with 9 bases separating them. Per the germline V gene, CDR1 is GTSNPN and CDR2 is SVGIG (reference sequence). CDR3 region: CACLRGEQYF. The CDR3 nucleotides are TGTGCCTGCCTCAGGGGCGAGCAGTACTTC.

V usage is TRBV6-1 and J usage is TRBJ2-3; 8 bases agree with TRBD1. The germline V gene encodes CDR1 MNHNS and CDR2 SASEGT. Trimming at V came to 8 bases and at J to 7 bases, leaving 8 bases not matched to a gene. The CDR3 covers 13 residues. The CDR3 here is CASRDRTSNTQYF. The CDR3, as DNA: TGTGCCAGCCGGGACAGGACGAGTAATACGCAGTATTTT.

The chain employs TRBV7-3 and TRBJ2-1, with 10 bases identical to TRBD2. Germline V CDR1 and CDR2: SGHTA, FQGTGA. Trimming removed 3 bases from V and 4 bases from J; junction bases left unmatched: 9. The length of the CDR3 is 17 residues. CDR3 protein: CASSFYPLAGEYNEQFF. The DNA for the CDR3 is TGTGCCAGCAGCTTCTATCCCCTAGCGGGGGAGTACAATGAGCAGTTCTTC.

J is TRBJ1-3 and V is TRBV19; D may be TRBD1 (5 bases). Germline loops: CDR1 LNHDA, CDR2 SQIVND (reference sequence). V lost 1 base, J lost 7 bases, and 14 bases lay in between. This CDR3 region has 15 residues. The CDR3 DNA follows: TGTGCCAGTAGTATAGCGGACACTTTAGGGAACACCATATATTTT. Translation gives CASSIADTLGNTIYF.

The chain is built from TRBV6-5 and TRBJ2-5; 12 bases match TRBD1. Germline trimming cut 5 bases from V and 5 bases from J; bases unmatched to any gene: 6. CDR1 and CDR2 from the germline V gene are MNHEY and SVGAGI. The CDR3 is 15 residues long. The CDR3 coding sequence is TGTGCCAGCAGTCGGGACAGGGGGCCGCGGGAGACCCAGTACTTC. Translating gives CASSRDRGPRETQYF.

The DNA of the CDR3 is TGCGCCAGCAGCTTGGAGGGACAAGTCGCGAACACCGGGGAGCTGTTTTTT. Its translation: CASSLEGQVANTGELFF. This chain links TRBV5-1 with TRBJ2-2, with TRBD1 as a possible D gene (6 bases). The germline V and J ends were trimmed by 0 bases and 0 bases, with 12 bases remaining between them. The V gene's germline CDR1 is SGHRS and CDR2 YFSETQ. This CDR3 is 17 amino acids long.

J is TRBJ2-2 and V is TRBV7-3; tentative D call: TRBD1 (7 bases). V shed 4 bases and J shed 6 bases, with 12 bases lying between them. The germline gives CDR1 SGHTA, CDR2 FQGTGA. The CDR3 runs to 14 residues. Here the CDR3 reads CASSSGRGAGELFF. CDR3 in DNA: TGTGCCAGCAGCTCTGGCAGGGGGGCCGGGGAGCTGTTTTTT.

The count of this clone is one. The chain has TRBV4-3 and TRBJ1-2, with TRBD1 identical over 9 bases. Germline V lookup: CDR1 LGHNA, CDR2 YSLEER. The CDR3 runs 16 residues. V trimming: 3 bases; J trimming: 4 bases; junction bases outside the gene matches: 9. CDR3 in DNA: TGCGCCAGCAGCCAGGGGGGACAGGGAGTATTCTATGGCTACACCTTC. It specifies CASSQGGQGVFYGYTF.

This CDR3 is CASTRRQGATNEKLFF. CDR3 DNA sequence: TGTGCCAGCACCCGGAGACAGGGCGCAACTAATGAAAAACTGTTTTTT. V gene TRBV6-6 combines with J gene TRBJ1-4; 7 bases agree with TRBD1. Germline CDR1 is MNHNY and CDR2 is SVGAGI (reference sequence). Trimming took 7 bases from V and 0 from J; bases not matched to a gene: 8. The CDR3 sequence is 16 residues long.

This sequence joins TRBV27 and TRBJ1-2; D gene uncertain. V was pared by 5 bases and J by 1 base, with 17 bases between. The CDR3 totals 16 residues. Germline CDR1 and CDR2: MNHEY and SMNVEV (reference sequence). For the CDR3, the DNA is TGTGCCAGCAGTCCCCAGATAAGACTGATTAACTATGGCTACACCTTC. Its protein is CASSPQIRLINYGYTF.

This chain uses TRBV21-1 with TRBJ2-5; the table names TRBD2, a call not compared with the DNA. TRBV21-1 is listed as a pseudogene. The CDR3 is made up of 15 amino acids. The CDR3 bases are TGTGCCAGCAGCAAACAACCTAGCTACCCAGAGACCCAGTACTTC. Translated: CASSKQPSYPETQYF.

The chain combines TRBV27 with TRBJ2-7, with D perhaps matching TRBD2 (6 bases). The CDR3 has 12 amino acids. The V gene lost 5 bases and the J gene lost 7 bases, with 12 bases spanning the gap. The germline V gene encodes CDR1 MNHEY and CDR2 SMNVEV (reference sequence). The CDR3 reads CASSPRAGEQYF. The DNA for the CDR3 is TGTGCCAGCAGTCCCCGGGCGGGAGAGCAGTACTTC.

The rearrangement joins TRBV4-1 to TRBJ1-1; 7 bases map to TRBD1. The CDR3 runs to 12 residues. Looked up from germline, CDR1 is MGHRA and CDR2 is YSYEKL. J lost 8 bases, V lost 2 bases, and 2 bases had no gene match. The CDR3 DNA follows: TGCGCCAGCAGCCAACCGGGACAGGAAGCTTTCTTT. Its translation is CASSQPGQEAFF.